The present entry profiles one T cell receptor (beta chain) with its context. In the original workflow: Scientists estimated how many nucleated cells there were by amplifying reference gene primers. TCRdb's copy holds only in-frame clones and misses some; the assay was immunoSEQ multiplex PCR. V and J calls and clone size are those listed in that table; D and trimming were worked out from the DNA. The sample has tens of thousands of clones, 70% to 90% seen once. This sample stems from a study of blood T cell repertoires in COVID-19. Study-level information: Samples came from the United States, Italy and Spain, spanning acute and convalescent COVID-19. T cells, B-cell-depleted T cells, or PBMCs supplied cDNA or gDNA.

CDR3 length: 15 amino acids. Germline loops: CDR1 MNHEY, CDR2 SVGEGT. Trimming removed 0 bases at V and 5 bases at J, with 11 bases between. The sequenced material came from peripheral blood. V gene TRBV6-2 or TRBV6-3 combines with J gene TRBJ1-5, with a tentative D call TRBD1 (5 bases). The TCR comes from a man in his 70s with active COVID-19. The CDR3 DNA sequence: TGTGCCAGCAGTTACTCGGGGGGACCCTATCAGCCCCAGCATTTT. It yields the protein CASSYSGGPYQPQHF.